This T cell receptor beta chain was retrieved from a study of cytomegalovirus exposure and HLA in healthy donors. Regarding the study as a whole: It was reported in a later analysis that an Asian-associated ancestry cluster showed fewer N-insertions than the approximately 670-donor mean.

The PCR had 60 Vbeta and 13 Jbeta primers. Data came from immunoSEQ multiplex PCR; TCRdb stores just in-frame clones and leaves some out. The sample yields roughly 100,000 clones, more than 65% seen once. The CDR3 spans 16 residues. Unmatched junction bases numbered 10, after V lost 7 bases and J lost 2 bases. Germline CDR1 and CDR2: MGHRA and YSYEKL. Remarks on this clone: The antigen remains undetermined.

The V gene is TRBV4-1, the J gene TRBJ2-2; 7 bases fit TRBD2. Material for sequencing was PBMCs. The source is a young woman in good health and CMV-seropositive. CDR3 sequence: CASTPVLADNTGELFF. The CDR3 bases are TGCGCCAGCACCCCGGTTCTAGCGGATAACACCGGGGAGCTGTTTTTT.